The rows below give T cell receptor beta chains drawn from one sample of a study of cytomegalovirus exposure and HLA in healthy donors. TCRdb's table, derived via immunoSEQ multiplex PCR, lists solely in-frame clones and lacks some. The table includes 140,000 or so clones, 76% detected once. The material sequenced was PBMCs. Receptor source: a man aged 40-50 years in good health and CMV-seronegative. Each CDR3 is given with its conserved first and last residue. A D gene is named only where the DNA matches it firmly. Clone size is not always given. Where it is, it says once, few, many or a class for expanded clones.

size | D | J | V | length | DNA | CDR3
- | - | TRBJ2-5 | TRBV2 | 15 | TGTGCCAGCAGCTTAGGGGCAGGAATGCAAGAGACCCAGTACTTC | CASSLGAGMQETQYF
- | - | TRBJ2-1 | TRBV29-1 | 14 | TGCAGCGTTAGCCACGGAGAGTTCGACAATGAGCAGTTCTTC | CSVSHGEFDNEQFF
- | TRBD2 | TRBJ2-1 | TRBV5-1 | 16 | TGCGCCAGCAGCCCAATCCCTCTAGCGGGAGAAGGCGAGCAGTTCTTC | CASSPIPLAGEGEQFF
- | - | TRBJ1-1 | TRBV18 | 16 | TGTGCCAGCTCACCACCGGGGATACAGGGGAACACTGAAGCTTTCTTT | CASSPPGIQGNTEAFF
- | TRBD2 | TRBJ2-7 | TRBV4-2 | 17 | TGTGCCAGCAGCGGAGGGACTTCCGGGACTAGCGGGTACGAGCAGTACTTC | CASSGGTSGTSGYEQYF
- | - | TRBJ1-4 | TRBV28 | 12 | TGTGCCAGCAGTTCAAATGACAGAATACTGTTTTTT | CASSSNDRILFF
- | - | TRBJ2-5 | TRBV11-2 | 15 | TGTGCCAGCAGCTTAGCCACCGACAGACAAGAGACCCAGTACTTC | CASSLATDRQETQYF
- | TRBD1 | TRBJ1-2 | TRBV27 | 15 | TGTGCCAGCACCGAGGTCACAGGGGGCGTCTATGGCTACACCTTC | CASTEVTGGVYGYTF
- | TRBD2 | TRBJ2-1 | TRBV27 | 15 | TGTGCCAGCAGTTTAAAAACTAGCGGATACAATGAGCAGTTCTTC | CASSLKTSGYNEQFF
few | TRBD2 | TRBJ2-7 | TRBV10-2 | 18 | TGCGCCAGCAGTGAGTCATTGGGTCTAGCGGGGAGCTCCTACGAGCAGTACTTC | CASSESLGLAGSSYEQYF
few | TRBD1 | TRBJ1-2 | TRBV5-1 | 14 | TGCGCCAGCAGCTTTGGCGGACAGGGGCATGGCTACACCTTC | CASSFGGQGHGYTF
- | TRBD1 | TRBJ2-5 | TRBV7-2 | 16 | TGTGCCAGCAGCCCGACCGGGACAGGGTACCAAGAGACCCAGTACTTC | CASSPTGTGYQETQYF